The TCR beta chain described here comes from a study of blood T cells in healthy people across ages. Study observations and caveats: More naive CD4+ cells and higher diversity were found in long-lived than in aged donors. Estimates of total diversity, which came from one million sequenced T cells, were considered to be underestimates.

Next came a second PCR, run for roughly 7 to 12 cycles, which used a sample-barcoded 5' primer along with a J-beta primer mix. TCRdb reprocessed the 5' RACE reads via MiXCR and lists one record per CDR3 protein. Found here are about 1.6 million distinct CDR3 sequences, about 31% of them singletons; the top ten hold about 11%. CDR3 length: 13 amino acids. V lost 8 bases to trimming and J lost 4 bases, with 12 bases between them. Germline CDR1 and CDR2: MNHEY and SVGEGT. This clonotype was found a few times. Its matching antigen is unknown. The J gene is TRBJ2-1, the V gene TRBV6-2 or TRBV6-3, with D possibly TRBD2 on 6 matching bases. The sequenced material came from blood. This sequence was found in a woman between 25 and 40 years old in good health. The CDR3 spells CASGQTSYNEQFF. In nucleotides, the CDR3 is TGTGCCAGCGGCCAGACTAGTTACAATGAGCAGTTCTTC.